The rows below give T cell receptor beta chains drawn from one sample of a study of T cell responses to AZD1222 COVID-19 vaccine. Assay used: immunoSEQ multiplex PCR; TCRdb lists only in-frame clones, some missing. Of 100,000 to 150,000 clones listed, roughly 89% are singletons. The starting material was peripheral blood, obtained on day 0 of MenACWY control vaccination. The receptors originated from an adult in good health. CDR3s include the opening cysteine and the closing phenylalanine or tryptophan. The D gene is left open where the match is weak. Clone size is not always given. Where it is, it says once, few, many or a class for expanded clones.

size,J,D,V,CDR3,DNA
NA,TRBJ2-1,TRBD2,TRBV5-6,CASSFGLAGSYNEQFF,TGTGCCAGCAGCTTTGGACTAGCAGGCTCCTACAATGAGCAGTTCTTC
NA,TRBJ2-1,NA,TRBV12-2,CASRLGRESGDEQFF,TGTGCAAGTCGCTTAGGGCGGGAGAGTGGGGATGAGCAGTTCTTC
NA,TRBJ1-1,NA,TRBV6-4,CAGIPSGTEAFF,TGTGCCGGTATACCCTCCGGAACTGAAGCTTTCTTT
NA,TRBJ2-5,NA,TRBV5-4,CASSPRGSGTQYF,TGTGCCAGCAGCCCTAGGGGGTCTGGGACCCAGTACTTC
NA,TRBJ1-2,NA,TRBV4-1,CASSQRDPPHYGYTF,TGCGCCAGCAGCCAGCGGGACCCCCCTCACTATGGCTACACCTTC
once,TRBJ2-7,NA,TRBV7-7,CASSLAGARGYEQYF,TGTGCCAGCAGCTTAGCTGGGGCGAGGGGCTACGAGCAGTACTTC
NA,TRBJ1-4,NA,TRBV11-2,CASSLAQTEKEKLFF,TGTGCCAGCAGCTTAGCCCAGACGGAGAAGGAAAAACTGTTTTTT
NA,TRBJ2-7,TRBD2,TRBV27,CASSLSSGGISYEQYF,TGTGCCAGCAGTTTATCGTCGGGAGGCATCTCCTACGAGCAGTACTTC
NA,TRBJ1-4,TRBD1,TRBV28,CASSLWGQGATNEKLFF,TGTGCCAGCAGTTTATGGGGACAGGGGGCAACTAATGAAAAACTGTTTTTT
NA,TRBJ2-1,NA,TRBV7-2,CASSSGGINEQFF,TGTGCCAGCAGCTCAGGAGGGATCAATGAGCAGTTCTTC
few,TRBJ1-3,NA,TRBV11-2,CASSLGSSSGNTIYF,TGTGCCAGCAGCTTAGGGTCTAGCTCTGGAAACACCATATATTTT
NA,TRBJ2-7,NA,TRBV7-2,CASSLGYSDYEQYF,TGTGCCAGCAGCTTAGGGTATTCGGACTACGAGCAGTACTTC
NA,TRBJ2-3,TRBD2,TRBV4-2,CASSQEGLAGYTDTQYF,TGTGCCAGCAGCCAAGAGGGACTAGCGGGGTACACAGATACGCAGTATTTT
NA,TRBJ2-7,NA,TRBV6-5,CASSYSAGVGEQYF,TGTGCCAGCAGTTACTCGGCAGGGGTCGGAGAGCAGTACTTC
NA,TRBJ1-4,NA,TRBV6-5,CASTGLANEKLFF,TGTGCCAGCACAGGGTTAGCTAATGAAAAACTGTTTTTT
NA,TRBJ1-1,NA,TRBV28,CASHYGGSGTEAFF,TGTGCCAGCCATTACGGGGGCTCGGGGACTGAAGCTTTCTTT
NA,TRBJ1-1,NA,TRBV6-5,CASSRRQADTEAFF,TGTGCCAGCAGCCGACGGCAGGCGGACACTGAAGCTTTCTTT
NA,TRBJ1-1,NA,TRBV11-2,CASSLDGRDTEAFF,TGTGCCAGCAGCTTAGATGGAAGGGATACTGAAGCTTTCTTT
NA,TRBJ2-3,NA,TRBV4-1,CASSHYGRDTDTQYF,TGCGCCAGCAGCCATTACGGTCGGGACACAGATACGCAGTATTTT
NA,TRBJ1-2,TRBD1,TRBV30,CAWSPNQGEYGYTF,TGTGCCTGGAGCCCAAATCAGGGGGAATATGGCTACACCTTC
NA,TRBJ2-7,TRBD1,TRBV19,CASSIFPPPRTGRTYEQYF,TGTGCCAGTAGTATATTTCCACCCCCGAGGACAGGGCGCACCTACGAGCAGTACTTC
NA,TRBJ1-2,TRBD1,TRBV5-4,CASSPGTGTNYGYTF,TGTGCCAGCAGCCCCGGGACAGGGACTAACTATGGCTACACCTTC
NA,TRBJ2-2,NA,TRBV14,CASSQGQKFTGELFF,TGTGCCAGCAGCCAGGGCCAAAAATTCACCGGGGAGCTGTTTTTT